This TCR beta chain was obtained from a study of blood T cell repertoires in COVID-19. This clone was recorded once. Cohort placement rested on clinical history that participants reported themselves. The assay was immunoSEQ multiplex PCR, and TCRdb's table has in-frame clones only and misses some. The sample consists of roughly 140,000 clones, about nine tenths of them appearing once. The CDR3 covers 13 residues. From germline, CDR1 is LGHDT and CDR2 YNNKEL (reference sequence). The V and J ends lost 3 bases and 9 bases respectively, with 13 bases between them. The receptor's source is a man aged 55 to 69 who had recovered from COVID-19. Sequencing input: PBMCs or T cells enriched from blood (not recorded which). The chain combines TRBV3-1 (or the pseudogene TRBV3-2) with TRBJ2-3, with a tentative D call TRBD1 (6 bases). The DNA of the CDR3 is TGTGCCAGCAGCCAGGGGGCGGGTGGGACGCAGTATTTT. Translating gives CASSQGAGGTQYF.